This T cell receptor beta chain came from a study of shared clonotypes between healthy human individuals. Here immunoSEQ multiplex PCR was the method, and the copy in TCRdb shows in-frame clones only, minus some. Seen here are roughly 380,000 clones, about 97% observed once, and the top ten hold approximately 0.32%. Deletions cut 0 bases from V and 3 bases from J, with 3 bases between. Germline V gene sequence: CDR1 SGHDT, CDR2 YYEEEE. The CDR3 has 13 residues. This chain joins TRBV5-6 and TRBJ2-2; unclear D gene. Sequenced: memory CD8+ T cells sorted from blood. Subset specified: CD45RO+ cells pooled with CCR7-negative TemRA cells. The TCR was taken from a man aged 25-40 years in good health. CDR3 protein: CASSLGYTGELFF. The DNA for the CDR3 is TGTGCCAGCAGCTTGGGGTACACCGGGGAGCTGTTTTTT.